These 2 T cell receptor beta chains came from one sample sequenced in a study of CD8 T cells in Susac syndrome. RNA, at about 0.45 to 1 ug, was reverse transcribed with random hexamers. TCRdb independently ran MiXCR on the immunoSEQ multiplex PCR reads; one entry per CDR3 protein. This sample carries 100,000 to 150,000 distinct CDR3 sequences, around 75% of them seen once, and the ten largest clones take about 0.51%. Source material: CD8+ T cells from PBMCs. The receptor source for this set is a human donor with multiple sclerosis.

The chain uses TRBV7-9 and TRBJ2-2; D is undetermined. From germline, CDR1 is SEHNR and CDR2 FQNEAQ (reference sequence). The CDR3 covers 16 residues. Trimming cost V 5 bases and J 0 bases, with 13 bases left between them. The CDR3 DNA follows: TGTGCCAGCAGCCCCACCCCTCGATCGAACACCGGGGAGCTGTTTTTT. This translates into CASSPTPRSNTGELFF.

This clonotype was detected a few times. The genes are TRBV29-1 and TRBJ2-1, with D unresolved. This CDR3 spans 12 amino acids. CDR1 is SQVTM and CDR2 is ANQGSEA in the germline V gene. V was clipped by 0 bases and J by 3 bases, with 3 bases between them. In DNA form, the CDR3 reads TGCAGCGTTGAAGATAACTACAATGAGCAGTTCTTC. This codes for CSVEDNYNEQFF.